The text below deals with one T cell receptor beta chain. The source of the sample is a study of blood T cell repertoires in COVID-19. Turning to the study itself: The United States, Italy and Spain were the sources of the acute and convalescent COVID-19 samples. The analysed material was cDNA or gDNA that came from T cells, B-cell-depleted T cells, or PBMCs.

The germline V and J ends were trimmed by 10 bases and 2 bases, with 17 bases remaining between them. Germline V gene sequence: CDR1 MNHEY, CDR2 SVGAGI. The CDR3 contains 14 residues. Study processing details: Amplification of reference gene primers was used by the study to estimate nucleated cell counts. TCRdb's copy holds only in-frame clones and misses some; the assay was immunoSEQ multiplex PCR. V, J and clone size reflect that table, while D and trimming were determined from the DNA. The sample has 70,000 to 90,000 clones, 86% seen once. The TCR originated in a man between 50 and 59 years old with active COVID-19. The chain recombines TRBV6-5 with TRBJ1-2; D is unresolved. Sequencing was carried out using peripheral blood. The chain's CDR3 is CATVDNSFNYGYTF. Written as DNA, the CDR3 is TGTGCCACCGTTGACAACAGCTTCAACTATGGCTACACCTTC.